Below are 18 T cell receptor beta chains sequenced from a single sample in a study of T cells after yellow fever vaccination. TCRdb reanalysed the 5' RACE reads using MiXCR and keeps one entry per CDR3 protein. The sample gives some 300,000 distinct CDR3 sequences, around 4% of which show up once; around 24% is in the top ten. The source was PBMCs, collected on the day of the yellow fever booster vaccination. These receptors were obtained from a man aged 18 to 29 who received the YFV17D yellow fever vaccine.

The J gene is TRBJ2-3, the V gene TRBV7-2, with D possibly matching TRBD1 (6 bases). Trimming took off 2 bases at V and 1 base at J, with 16 bases between the two ends. This CDR3 region has 17 residues. The germline gives CDR1 SGHTA, CDR2 FQGNSA. This CDR3 reads CASSLRGGPGGTDTQYF. In nucleotides, the CDR3 is TGTGCCAGCAGCTTAAGGGGCGGGCCAGGGGGCACAGATACGCAGTATTTT.

The chain joins TRBV7-2 to TRBJ1-2; D is unresolved. V lost 1 base, J lost 4 bases, and 13 bases lay in between. The CDR3 totals 15 residues. Germline V CDR1 and CDR2: SGHTA, FQGNSA. CDR3 protein: CASSLEGYPSYGYTF. The CDR3 DNA follows: TGTGCCAGCAGCTTAGAGGGTTATCCGAGCTATGGCTACACCTTC.

A word on this clonotype: Sequence at one end of the junction differs from germline and may be a read error. This chain joins TRBV3-1 and TRBJ2-1; TRBD2 agrees at 12 bases. The germline gives CDR1 LGHDT, CDR2 YNNKEL (reference sequence). The CDR3 has 12 residues. The CDR3 sequence: CASSLTSGGLVF. As DNA, the CDR3 is TGTGCCAGCAGCCTCACTAGCGGGGGGTTGGTCTTC.

The table lists this clonotype with many counts. V is TRBV15 and J is TRBJ1-6; no definite D call. Trimming took 0 bases from V and 6 from J, leaving 9 bases between them. The CDR3 extends over 15 amino acids. The V gene's germline CDR1 is LNHNV and CDR2 YYDKDF (reference sequence). The DNA for the CDR3 is TGTGCCACCAGCAGAGATTTGGGGTTTAATTCACCCCTCCACTTT. Translating it yields CATSRDLGFNSPLHF.

This clonotype has more than one count but fewer than ten. The chain joins TRBV21-1 to TRBJ1-2. TRBV21-1 counts as a pseudogene. The CDR3 has 12 amino acids. The CDR3 coding sequence is TGTGCCAGCAGGGGGTATAAGGATGGCTACACCTTC. As protein: CASRGYKDGYTF.

This clonotype was observed a few times. V is TRBV7-9 and J is TRBJ2-7; TRBD1 matches 10 bases. V gave up 0 bases and J gave up 1 base; unmatched junction bases: 6. Looked up from germline, CDR1 is SEHNR and CDR2 is FQNEAQ (reference sequence). The CDR3 is made up of 17 amino acids. The CDR3 here is CASSLALGQGTSYEQYF. The CDR3 coding sequence is TGTGCCAGCAGCTTAGCACTGGGACAGGGGACTTCCTACGAGCAGTACTTC. Full variable domain (rest looked up from reference TRBV7-9 and TRBJ2-7): DTGVSQNPRHKITKRGQNVTFRCDPISEHNRLYWYRQTLGQGPEFLTYFQNEAQLEKSRLLSDRFSAERPKGSFSTLEIQRTEQGDSAMYLCASSLALGQGTSYEQYFGPGTRLTVT.

This sequence joins TRBV5-1 and TRBJ2-1; 7 nucleotides match TRBD1. V dropped 6 bases and J dropped 4; count of bases not matched to a gene: 10. The V gene's germline CDR1 is SGHRS and CDR2 YFSETQ. The CDR3 covers 15 residues. The CDR3: CASTSGQGEYNEQFF. As DNA, the CDR3 is TGCGCCAGCACCTCAGGGCAGGGGGAGTACAATGAGCAGTTCTTC.

This clonotype has more than one count but fewer than ten. The chain uses TRBV28 and TRBJ2-2; TRBD2 matches 10 bases. J was trimmed by 4 bases and V by 3 bases; bases with no gene match: 2. The CDR3 totals 15 residues. In germline, CDR1 is MDHEN, CDR2 SYDVKM. The CDR3 sequence is CASSLLAGATGELFF. The CDR3 DNA sequence: TGTGCCAGCAGTTTGCTAGCGGGGGCCACCGGGGAGCTGTTTTTT.

This clonotype was observed at least ten times. This chain connects TRBV7-3 to TRBJ1-5; D is unresolved. The CDR3 has 13 residues. The V gene's germline CDR1 is SGHTA and CDR2 FQGTGA. Trimming pared 0 bases from V and 3 bases from J, leaving 3 bases between. CDR3 amino acids: CASSLTYNQPQHF. For the CDR3, the DNA is TGTGCCAGCAGCTTAACGTACAATCAGCCCCAGCATTTT. Drawing the rest from reference TRBV7-3 and TRBJ1-5, the complete variable domain is GAGVSQTPSNKVTEKGKYVELRCDPISGHTALYWYRQSLGQGPEFLIYFQGTGAADDSGLPNDRFFAVRPEGSVSTLKIQRTERGDSAVYLCASSLTYNQPQHFGDGTRLSIL.

The rearrangement uses TRBV29-1 and TRBJ2-5; possible D gene TRBD2, 5 bases. Germline loops: CDR1 SQVTM, CDR2 ANQGSEA. V shed 5 bases and J shed 0 bases, with 13 bases lying between them. This CDR3 spans 14 amino acids. The CDR3 reads CSVLDFGYQETQYF. CDR3 DNA: TGCAGCGTTTTGGACTTCGGGTACCAAGAGACCCAGTACTTC.

There are a few counts of this clonotype. The J gene is TRBJ1-6, the V gene TRBV4-2; TRBD1 aligns across 7 bases. This CDR3 region has 17 residues. CDR1 and CDR2 from the germline V gene are LGHNA and YNFKEQ. The ends lost 3 bases at V and 8 bases at J; junction bases unmatched: 13. As DNA, the CDR3 is TGTGCCAGCAGCCATCCTAGGTCCGGGACAGCCTATTCACCCCTCCACTTT. Its translation is CASSHPRSGTAYSPLHF.

This clonotype was seen more than once but under ten times. The chain recombines TRBV6-5 with TRBJ2-7; D is unresolved. V lost 3 bases, J lost 3 bases, and 9 bases lay in between. The germline V gene encodes CDR1 MNHEY and CDR2 SVGAGI. The CDR3 spans 13 residues. The CDR3 is CASSYRPNYEQYF. CDR3 coding DNA: TGTGCCAGCAGTTATCGCCCAAACTACGAGCAGTACTTC.

This clonotype was observed at least ten times. The chain uses TRBV12-3 or TRBV12-4 and TRBJ1-5; no reliable D call. This CDR3 spans 14 amino acids. V was clipped by 3 bases and J by 4 bases, with 10 bases between them. CDR3 amino acids: CASSFWGVNQPQHF. In DNA, the CDR3 is TGTGCCAGCAGTTTTTGGGGAGTGAATCAGCCCCAGCATTTT.

This clonotype was recorded many times. The chain carries TRBV6-6 and TRBJ2-2; D is unresolved. Between the trimmed V and J ends, which lost 4 bases and 3 bases, there was a span of 6 bases. The CDR3 loop spans 13 amino acids. The V gene's germline CDR1 is MNHNY and CDR2 SVGAGI (reference sequence). CDR3 DNA: TGTGCCAGCAGTTTCCAGGACACCGGGGAGCTGTTTTTT. This sequence encodes CASSFQDTGELFF.

The sample holds many counts of this clonotype. The chain is built from TRBV20-1 and TRBJ1-1; TRBD1 is a possible D gene (6 bases). Trimming left V 5 bases short and J 6 bases short, with 22 bases between. The germline V gene has CDR1 DFQATT and CDR2 SNEGSKA (reference sequence). CDR3 length: 15 amino acids. The CDR3 sequence: CSAHTTRGGRAEAFF. CDR3 DNA sequence: TGCAGTGCTCACACAACGCGGGGGGGCAGGGCTGAAGCTTTCTTT.

At least ten counts were recorded for this clonotype. This sequence joins TRBV20-1 and TRBJ2-7, with D perhaps TRBD2 (5 bases). This CDR3 has 14 residues. Germline V gene lookup returns CDR1 DFQATT and CDR2 SNEGSKA (reference sequence). With 3 bases removed from V and 9 bases from J, the gap between germline ends came to 21 bases. In DNA, the CDR3 is TGCAGTGCTAGGGAAGGGCGGGCCACCGCAAGGCAGTACTTC. Translated: CSAREGRATARQYF.

At least ten counts were recorded for this clonotype. The rearrangement joins TRBV12-5 to TRBJ2-1, with no clear D. Germline V gene sequence: CDR1 LGHNT, CDR2 FRNRAP. Trimming stripped 2 bases from V and 0 bases from J, with 14 bases between. This CDR3 region has 17 residues. The CDR3 reads CASGLNAYQSSYNEQFF. Here the CDR3 DNA reads TGTGCTAGTGGTTTGAATGCATACCAAAGCTCCTACAATGAGCAGTTCTTC.

This clonotype was seen at least ten times. The CDR3 sequence is CASRRQQGGGEAFF. DNA for the CDR3: TGTGCCAGCAGACGACAGCAAGGGGGAGGAGAAGCTTTCTTT. The V and J genes are TRBV7-2 and TRBJ1-1; TRBD1 might be the D (6 bases). CDR3 length: 14 residues. Germline CDR1 and CDR2: SGHTA and FQGNSA. Between the trimmed V and J ends, which lost 6 bases and 8 bases, there was a span of 19 bases.